These T cell receptor beta chains were read from a single sample in a study of cytotoxic CD8 clonotypes in ibrutinib-treated CLL. Produced via immunoSEQ multiplex PCR; TCRdb's table is partial and in-frame only. The top ten clones hold 6.3% of a sample with fewer than 400,000 clones, roughly 67% of them seen once. Sequencing was performed on PBMCs, taken after 36 months of ibrutinib treatment. The receptor set was obtained from a human donor with chronic lymphocytic leukemia. CDR3s include the opening cysteine and the closing phenylalanine or tryptophan. Fields, in order: clone size, V gene, J gene, D gene, CDR3 DNA, CDR3 protein. The D gene is left open where the match is weak. Part of the rows lack a size; the others show once, few, many or a class for expanded clones.

NA	TRBV5-6	TRBJ2-7	NA	TGTGCCAGCAGCTTGGGGACAGCCCTATCCTACGAGCAGTACTTC	CASSLGTALSYEQYF
NA	TRBV5-1	TRBJ2-7	NA	TGCGCCAGCAGCTTGGGGACAGCGATCTACGAGCAGTACTTC	CASSLGTAIYEQYF
few	TRBV28	TRBJ1-5	TRBD1	TGTGCCAGCAGTTTGGACAGGGGGCAGGGTCAGCCCCAGCATTTT	CASSLDRGQGQPQHF
NA	TRBV7-6	TRBJ2-3	TRBD1	TGTGCCAGCACCTCACGACAGGGGCGAGGCACAGATACGCAGTATTTT	CASTSRQGRGTDTQYF
NA	TRBV6-5	TRBJ1-4	NA	TGTGCCAGCAGTTCCAGGGATAATGAAAAACTGTTTTTT	CASSSRDNEKLFF
NA	TRBV10-2	TRBJ2-7	NA	TGCGCCAGCGGGGGACACCCTGGCTACGAGCAGTACTTC	CASGGHPGYEQYF
NA	TRBV5-6	TRBJ1-1	NA	TGTGCCAGCAGCCGCGGGACATCGCTTCGAGCTTTCTTT	CASSRGTSLRAFF
NA	TRBV7-2	TRBJ2-7	NA	TGTGCCAGCAGCTTACCGGACAGTTTCTACGAGCAGTACTTC	CASSLPDSFYEQYF
NA	TRBV7-2	TRBJ2-1	NA	TGTGCCAGCAGCTTAGCGGTAGTTTCGGATGAGCAGTTCTTC	CASSLAVVSDEQFF
NA	TRBV11-2	TRBJ2-3	NA	TGTGCCAGCAGCTTCGGACTGCCTAGCACAGATACGCAGTATTTT	CASSFGLPSTDTQYF
once	TRBV7-6	TRBJ2-7	TRBD2	TGTGCCAGCAGCTTAGACAGTCCTGGACTAGCGACAGAGCAGTACTTC	CASSLDSPGLATEQYF
NA	TRBV7-2	TRBJ1-6	NA	TGTGCCAGCAGCTCCCCGTCCAACTCCTATAATTCACCCCTCCACTTT	CASSSPSNSYNSPLHF
NA	TRBV9	TRBJ1-2	TRBD1	TGTGCCAGCAGCACCCTGACAGGGGACGAGGGCTACACCTTC	CASSTLTGDEGYTF
NA	TRBV5-1	TRBJ2-7	NA	TGCGCCAGCAGCTCGACTTGGGACTACGAGCAGTACTTC	CASSSTWDYEQYF
NA	TRBV9	TRBJ2-1	NA	TGTGCCAGCAGCCCCGGACCCGGCTATAAGGAGCAGTTCTTC	CASSPGPGYKEQFF
NA	TRBV6-1	TRBJ1-4	NA	TGTGCCAGCGGACAGCTGGGCGAAAAACTGTTTTTT	CASGQLGEKLFF
NA	TRBV15	TRBJ1-4	NA	TGTGCCACCAGCAGAGATCGGGGCAGGGTTGAGGGTGAAAAACTGTTTTTT	CATSRDRGRVEGEKLFF
NA	TRBV5-4	TRBJ1-1	NA	TGTGCCAGCAGCCCTGTGGGGAACACTGAAGCTTTCTTT	CASSPVGNTEAFF
NA	TRBV2	TRBJ1-2	NA	TGTGCCAGCCGTGGGCCTCTCCGGGGCTACACCTTC	CASRGPLRGYTF
NA	TRBV9	TRBJ2-1	TRBD2	TGTGCCAGCAGCGTAGCCGGGACTAGCGCTATTGAGCAGTTCTTC	CASSVAGTSAIEQFF
NA	TRBV6-5	TRBJ2-7	NA	TGTGCCAGCAGTTCCGGGGGGCGCTACGAGCAGTACTTC	CASSSGGRYEQYF
NA	TRBV5-1	TRBJ1-2	NA	TGCGCCAGCAGCCCTGCTACAGGGAACTATGGCTACACCTTC	CASSPATGNYGYTF
NA	TRBV5-4	TRBJ1-2	TRBD1	TGTGCCAGCAGACGGGACAGGGGGCATGGCTACACCTTC	CASRRDRGHGYTF
few	TRBV10-2	TRBJ1-2	TRBD1	TGCGCCGTTGACAGGGGCTCTGGCTACACCTTC	CAVDRGSGYTF
NA	TRBV5-5	TRBJ1-2	NA	TGTGCCAGCAGCTTGGCCGGGGGCTCTAACTATGGCTACACCTTC	CASSLAGGSNYGYTF
NA	TRBV29-1	TRBJ1-1	NA	TGCAGCGTTGAATCAGTGTACGGGACTGAAGCTTTCTTT	CSVESVYGTEAFF
NA	TRBV7-9	TRBJ2-7	TRBD1	TGTGCCAGCAGCTTAGGTGGACCCGGGACAGGGGGATACGAGCAGTACTTC	CASSLGGPGTGGYEQYF
few	TRBV6-5	TRBJ1-1	NA	TGTGCCAGCAGTGGACGGTCCGAGAGATTCTTT	CASSGRSERFF
few	TRBV6-6	TRBJ2-7	NA	TGTGCCAGCAGTTACGTTCGGGACGAGCAGTACTTC	CASSYVRDEQYF
NA	TRBV11-2	TRBJ2-1	NA	TGTGCCAGCAGCTTAGATATACTAGCACGCAATGAGCAGTTCTTC	CASSLDILARNEQFF
NA	TRBV27	TRBJ2-3	TRBD1	TGTGCCAGCAGTGGACAGGGGTCAGATACGCAGTATTTT	CASSGQGSDTQYF
NA	TRBV12-1	TRBJ2-7	NA	TGTGCCAGCGTCTCTACTGAGCAGTACTTC	CASVSTEQYF
NA	TRBV7-2	TRBJ2-3	TRBD1	TGTGCCAGCAGCCCGGACAGGGTAGGCACAGATACGCAGTATTTT	CASSPDRVGTDTQYF
NA	TRBV10-3	TRBJ2-1	NA	TGTGCCATCAGCCAACCGCCCAATGAGCAGTTCTTC	CAISQPPNEQFF
NA	TRBV5-4	TRBJ2-1	TRBD1	TGTGCCAGCAGCTTCGGACAGGACGCATACAATGAGCAGTTCTTC	CASSFGQDAYNEQFF
few	TRBV9	TRBJ2-7	NA	TGTGCCAGCAGCGTAGCTGGGACATCCTACGAGCAGTACTTC	CASSVAGTSYEQYF
NA	TRBV2	TRBJ2-7	NA	TGTGCCAGCAGTCTCCTGGGAGGAGGGAGCTCCTACGAGCAGTACTTC	CASSLLGGGSSYEQYF
few	TRBV7-9	TRBJ2-5	NA	TGTGCCAGCAGCTTGGGACGGGTTCAAGAGACCCAGTACTTC	CASSLGRVQETQYF
once	TRBV5-1	TRBJ2-1	TRBD1	TGCGCCAGCAGCCTACAGGGGGATGAGCAGTTCTTC	CASSLQGDEQFF
NA	TRBV28	TRBJ1-1	NA	TGTGCCAGCAGTTTATCCGGGGCCAGCACTGAAGCTTTCTTT	CASSLSGASTEAFF
NA	TRBV27	TRBJ2-7	NA	TGTGCCAGCAGTTTATCGGTCGGGAGTCTCTCCTACGAGCAGTACTTC	CASSLSVGSLSYEQYF
NA	TRBV7-6	TRBJ2-3	NA	TGTGCCAGCAGTGAAGCGGCAGATACGCAGTATTTT	CASSEAADTQYF
NA	TRBV6-5	TRBJ2-7	NA	TGTGCCAGCAGCGCTAGCGCCTACGAGCAGTACTTC	CASSASAYEQYF
NA	TRBV5-1	TRBJ1-2	NA	TGCGCCAGCAGCTTAACCACGACAGCTAACTATGGCTACACCTTC	CASSLTTTANYGYTF
NA	TRBV29-1	TRBJ2-3	NA	TGCAGCGTTGATGGGTCTCATACGCAGTATTTT	CSVDGSHTQYF
NA	TRBV7-8	TRBJ1-3	NA	TGTGCCAGCAGCTTAGTTATACGGGATCGATCGCTTGGAAACACCATATATTTT	CASSLVIRDRSLGNTIYF
few	TRBV6-1	TRBJ1-5	NA	TGTGCCACCGCAGGGGAAAGCAATCAGCCCCAGCATTTT	CATAGESNQPQHF
once	TRBV4-1	TRBJ1-4	NA	TGCGCCAGCAGCCAAGATCTTGGGCGCACTAATGAAAAACTGTTTTTT	CASSQDLGRTNEKLFF
NA	TRBV29-1	TRBJ1-2	NA	TGCAGCGTTGAAGGCCCCAGGACCCTTAACTATGGCTACACCTTC	CSVEGPRTLNYGYTF
NA	TRBV18	TRBJ1-4	NA	TGTGCCAGCTCACGACAGGTTAATGAAAAACTGTTTTTT	CASSRQVNEKLFF
NA	TRBV7-9	TRBJ1-2	NA	TGTGCCAGCAGCTGGGGGTTTATAAATCGTGGCTACACCTTC	CASSWGFINRGYTF
once	TRBV11-2	TRBJ2-7	TRBD1	TGTGCCAGCAGCCCCCTACAGGGGGCACCCGGCGAGCAGTACTTC	CASSPLQGAPGEQYF
NA	TRBV2	TRBJ1-5	NA	TGTGCCAGCAGATCAGATTCCAATCAGCCCCAGCATTTT	CASRSDSNQPQHF